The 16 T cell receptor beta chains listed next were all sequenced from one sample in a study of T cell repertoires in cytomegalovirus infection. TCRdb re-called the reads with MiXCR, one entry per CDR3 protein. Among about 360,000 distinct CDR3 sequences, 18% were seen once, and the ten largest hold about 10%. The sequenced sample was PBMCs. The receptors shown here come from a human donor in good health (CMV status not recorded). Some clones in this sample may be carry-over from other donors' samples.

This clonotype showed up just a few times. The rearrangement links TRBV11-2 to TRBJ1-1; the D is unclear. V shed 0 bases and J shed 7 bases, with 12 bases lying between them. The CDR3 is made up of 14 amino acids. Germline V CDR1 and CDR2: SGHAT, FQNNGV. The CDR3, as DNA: TGTGCCAGCAGCTTAGATCTGGGAGGGTTTGAAGCTTTCTTT. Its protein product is CASSLDLGGFEAFF.

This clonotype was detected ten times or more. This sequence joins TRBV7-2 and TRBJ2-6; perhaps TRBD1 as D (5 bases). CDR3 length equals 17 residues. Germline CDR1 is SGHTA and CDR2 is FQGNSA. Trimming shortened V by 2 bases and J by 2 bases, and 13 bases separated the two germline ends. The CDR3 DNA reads TGTGCCAGCAGCTTAAGGGGCCCCTGGACTGGGGCCAACGTCCTGACTTTC. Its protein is CASSLRGPWTGANVLTF.

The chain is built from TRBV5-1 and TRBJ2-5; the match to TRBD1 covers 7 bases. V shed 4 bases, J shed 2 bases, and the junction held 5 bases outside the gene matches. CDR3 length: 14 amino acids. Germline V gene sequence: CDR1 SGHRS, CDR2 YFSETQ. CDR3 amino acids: CASSGGQPQETQYF. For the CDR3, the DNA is TGCGCCAGCAGCGGGGGACAGCCTCAAGAGACCCAGTACTTC.

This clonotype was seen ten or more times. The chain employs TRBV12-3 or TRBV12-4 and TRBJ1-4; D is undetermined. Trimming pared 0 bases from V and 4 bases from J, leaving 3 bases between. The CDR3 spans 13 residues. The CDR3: CASSLARNEKLFF. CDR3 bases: TGTGCCAGCAGTTTAGCCCGTAATGAAAAACTGTTTTTT.

CDR3 in amino acids: CASSYGTGVFNTEAFF. In DNA, the CDR3 is TGTGCCAGCAGTTACGGGACAGGGGTCTTCAACACTGAAGCTTTCTTT. This chain links TRBV6-6 with TRBJ1-1, with 10 bases matching TRBD1. With 2 bases clipped from V and 2 bases from J, the junction kept 5 bases outside the gene matches. CDR3 length equals 16 residues. Germline CDR1 reads MNHNY; CDR2 reads SVGAGI (reference sequence).

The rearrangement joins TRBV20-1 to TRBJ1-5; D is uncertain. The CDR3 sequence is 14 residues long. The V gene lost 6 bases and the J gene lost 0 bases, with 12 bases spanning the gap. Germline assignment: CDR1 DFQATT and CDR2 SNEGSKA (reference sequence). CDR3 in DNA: TGCAGTGCCCCGGAGACTGTTAGCAATCAGCCCCAGCATTTT. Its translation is CSAPETVSNQPQHF.

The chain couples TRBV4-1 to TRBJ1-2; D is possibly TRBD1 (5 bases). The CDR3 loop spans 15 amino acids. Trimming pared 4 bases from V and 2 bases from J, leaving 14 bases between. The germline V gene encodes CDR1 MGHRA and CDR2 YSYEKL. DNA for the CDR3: TGCGCCAGCAGCCTCCGGGGAGGGGTCAACTATGGCTACACCTTC. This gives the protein CASSLRGGVNYGYTF.

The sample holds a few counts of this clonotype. Here the CDR3 reads CASSWRASEQDTQYF. CDR3 coding DNA: TGTGCCAGCAGTTGGCGGGCTAGCGAGCAAGATACGCAGTATTTT. The chain carries TRBV12-3 or TRBV12-4 and TRBJ2-3, with a possible D match to TRBD2 (6 bases). Trimming stripped 4 bases from V and 5 bases from J, with 16 bases between. The CDR3 sequence is 15 residues long.

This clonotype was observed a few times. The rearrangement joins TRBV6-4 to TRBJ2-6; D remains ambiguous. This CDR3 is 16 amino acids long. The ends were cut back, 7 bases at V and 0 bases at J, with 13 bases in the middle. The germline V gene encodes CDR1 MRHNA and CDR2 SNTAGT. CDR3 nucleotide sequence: TGTGCCAGCATCCTGATTGGCCTCTCTGGGGCCAACGTCCTGACTTTC. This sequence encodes CASILIGLSGANVLTF.

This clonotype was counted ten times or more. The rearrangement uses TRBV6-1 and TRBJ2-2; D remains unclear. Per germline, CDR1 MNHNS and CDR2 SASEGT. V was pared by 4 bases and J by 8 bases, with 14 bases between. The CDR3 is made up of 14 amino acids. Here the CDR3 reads CASSVLSVEGELFF. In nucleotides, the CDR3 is TGTGCCAGCAGTGTCTTGTCCGTCGAGGGGGAGCTGTTTTTT.

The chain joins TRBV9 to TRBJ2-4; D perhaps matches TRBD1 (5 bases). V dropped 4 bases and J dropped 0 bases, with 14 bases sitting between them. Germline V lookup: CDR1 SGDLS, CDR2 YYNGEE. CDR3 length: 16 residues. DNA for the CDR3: TGTGCCAGCAGCCCCACAGGTATAGAAGCCAAAAACATTCAGTACTTC. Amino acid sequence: CASSPTGIEAKNIQYF.

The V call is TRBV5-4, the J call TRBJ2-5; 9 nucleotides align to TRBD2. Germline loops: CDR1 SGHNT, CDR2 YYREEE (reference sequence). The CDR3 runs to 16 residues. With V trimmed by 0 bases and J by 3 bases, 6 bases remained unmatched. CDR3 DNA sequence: TGTGCCAGCAGCTTGGGAAATAGCGGGAGTGAAGAGACCCAGTACTTC. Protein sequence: CASSLGNSGSEETQYF.

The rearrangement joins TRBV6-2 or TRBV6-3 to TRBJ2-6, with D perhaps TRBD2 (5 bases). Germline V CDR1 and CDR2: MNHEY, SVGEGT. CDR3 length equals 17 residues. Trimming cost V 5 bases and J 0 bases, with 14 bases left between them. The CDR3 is CASSPPRGSSGANVLTF. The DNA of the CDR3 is TGTGCCAGCAGTCCCCCCCGGGGTAGCTCTGGGGCCAACGTCCTGACTTTC.

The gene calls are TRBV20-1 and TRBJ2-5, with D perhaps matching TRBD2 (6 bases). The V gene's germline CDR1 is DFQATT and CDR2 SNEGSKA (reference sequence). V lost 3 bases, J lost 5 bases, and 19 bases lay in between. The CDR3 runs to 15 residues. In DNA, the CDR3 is TGCAGTGCTAGTGCGACTAGTACCTCCGAGGAGACCCAGTACTTC. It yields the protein CSASATSTSEETQYF.

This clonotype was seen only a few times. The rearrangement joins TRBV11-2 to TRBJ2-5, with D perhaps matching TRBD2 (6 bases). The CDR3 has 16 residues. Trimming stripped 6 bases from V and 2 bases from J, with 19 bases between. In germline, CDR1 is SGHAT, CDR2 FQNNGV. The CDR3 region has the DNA TGTGCCAGCAGTTCTCAGGTGGCGGAGGGGCAAGAGACCCAGTACTTC. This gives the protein CASSSQVAEGQETQYF.

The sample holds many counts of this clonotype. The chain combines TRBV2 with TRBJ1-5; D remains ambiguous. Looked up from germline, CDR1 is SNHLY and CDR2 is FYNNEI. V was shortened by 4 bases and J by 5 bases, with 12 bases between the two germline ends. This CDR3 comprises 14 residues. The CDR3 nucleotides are TGTGCCAGCAGTGCGGCTTCTCGGGATCAGCCCCAGCATTTT. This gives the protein CASSAASRDQPQHF.